What follows are 5 T cell receptor beta chains derived from one specimen sequenced in a study of blood T cell repertoires in COVID-19. Repertoires were generated with immunoSEQ multiplex PCR, while TCRdb's copy carries only in-frame clones and drops some. The sample has 250,000 to 300,000 clones; around 89% are singletons. Sequencing used peripheral blood. The source of these receptors is a middle-aged man with acute or convalescent COVID-19.

The chain employs TRBV27 and TRBJ2-3; tentatively, D is TRBD2 (5 bases). Germline assignment: CDR1 MNHEY and CDR2 SMNVEV (reference sequence). The CDR3 loop spans 15 amino acids. V lost 4 bases and J 0 bases, leaving 11 bases between the germline ends. CDR3 nucleotides: TGTGCCAGCAGTTCCTGGCGGACTAGCACAGATACGCAGTATTTT. As protein: CASSSWRTSTDTQYF.

The chain uses TRBV30 and TRBJ2-3, with D perhaps TRBD2 (7 bases). Trimming took 6 bases from V and 4 from J, leaving 20 bases between them. CDR1 and CDR2 from the germline V gene are GTSNPN and SVGIG (reference sequence). The CDR3 is 15 amino acids. CDR3 residues: CACLKGGGLSDTQYF. The CDR3 DNA sequence: TGTGCCTGCCTTAAAGGGGGGGGCCTGTCAGATACGCAGTATTTT.

The genes are TRBV5-1 and TRBJ1-3; a weak D match, TRBD1 (5 bases). This CDR3 region has 14 residues. Germline CDR1 reads SGHRS; CDR2 reads YFSETQ. Deletions cut 4 bases from V and 3 bases from J, with 11 bases between. The CDR3 sequence: CASSGTPGGNTIYF. CDR3 nucleotides: TGCGCCAGCAGCGGGACTCCGGGTGGAAACACCATATATTTT.

The V gene is TRBV9, the J gene TRBJ2-1; a weak D match, TRBD2 (6 bases). Trimming removed 4 bases at V and 1 base at J, with 12 bases between. Germline assignment: CDR1 SGDLS and CDR2 YYNGEE. The length of the CDR3 is 15 residues. CDR3 bases: TGTGCCAGCAGCCCCCGGGAGAAATCCTACAATGAGCAGTTCTTC. Translation: CASSPREKSYNEQFF.

This sequence joins TRBV6-5 and TRBJ2-7; the match to TRBD1 covers 8 bases. The germline gives CDR1 MNHEY, CDR2 SVGAGI. The CDR3 totals 15 residues. J lost 1 base, V lost 7 bases, and 9 bases had no gene match. Written as DNA, the CDR3 is TGTGCCAGCACCCAAAATACAGGGGGATCCTACGAGCAGTACTTC. Its protein is CASTQNTGGSYEQYF.